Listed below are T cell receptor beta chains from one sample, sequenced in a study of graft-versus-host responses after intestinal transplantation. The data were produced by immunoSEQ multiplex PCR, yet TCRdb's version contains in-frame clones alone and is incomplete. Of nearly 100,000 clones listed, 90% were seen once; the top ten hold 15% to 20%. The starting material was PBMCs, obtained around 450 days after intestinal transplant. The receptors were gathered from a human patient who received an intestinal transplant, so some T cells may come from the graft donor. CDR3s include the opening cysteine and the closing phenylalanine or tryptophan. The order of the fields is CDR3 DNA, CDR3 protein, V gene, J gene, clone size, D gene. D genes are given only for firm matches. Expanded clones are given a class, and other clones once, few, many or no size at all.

CDR3 DNA: TGTGCCAGCAGTGAACAGGCCTCCGGGGAGCTGTTTTTT
CDR3 protein: CASSEQASGELFF
V gene: TRBV2
J gene: TRBJ2-2
clone size: .
D gene: .

CDR3 DNA: TGCAGCGTTGAAGGGGACCTGTACGAGCAGTACTTC
CDR3 protein: CSVEGDLYEQYF
V gene: TRBV29-1
J gene: TRBJ2-7
clone size: .
D gene: .

CDR3 DNA: TGTGCCAGCAGCTTATTGGGGCTGGCTAATGAAAAACTGTTTTTT
CDR3 protein: CASSLLGLANEKLFF
V gene: TRBV7-9
J gene: TRBJ1-4
clone size: .
D gene: .

CDR3 DNA: TGTGCCAGCAGCTGGGGCCGTTACTTGCACTATGGCTACACCTTC
CDR3 protein: CASSWGRYLHYGYTF
V gene: TRBV5-6
J gene: TRBJ1-2
clone size: .
D gene: .

CDR3 DNA: TGTGCCAGCAGCTTAGGCCACAGCCGAAGACCCCTCCACTTT
CDR3 protein: CASSLGHSRRPLHF
V gene: TRBV11-3
J gene: TRBJ1-6
clone size: .
D gene: .

CDR3 DNA: TGCGCCAGCAGGTCGGGGGAGAAAGTACCCCTCCACTTT
CDR3 protein: CASRSGEKVPLHF
V gene: TRBV5-1
J gene: TRBJ1-6
clone size: once
D gene: .

CDR3 DNA: TGTGCCAGCAGCCCGGGGGAGGCTAGGGATACGCAGTATTTT
CDR3 protein: CASSPGEARDTQYF
V gene: TRBV7-9
J gene: TRBJ2-3
clone size: .
D gene: .

CDR3 DNA: TGTGCCAGCACTCGACAGGGGGCGGGGGAAAAACTGTTTTTT
CDR3 protein: CASTRQGAGEKLFF
V gene: TRBV2
J gene: TRBJ1-4
clone size: .
D gene: TRBD1

CDR3 DNA: TGTGCCAGCAGACAGGACTCTGGGGCCAACGTCCTGACTTTC
CDR3 protein: CASRQDSGANVLTF
V gene: TRBV6-5
J gene: TRBJ2-6
clone size: .
D gene: .

CDR3 DNA: TGTGCCAGCTCCGTTAATACAGGGCGACCTAATGAAAAACTGTTTTTT
CDR3 protein: CASSVNTGRPNEKLFF
V gene: TRBV18
J gene: TRBJ1-4
clone size: .
D gene: .

CDR3 DNA: TGTGCCAGCAGTGAAGTGAGAAGCGGGGGGTGGCCAGATACGCAGTATTTT
CDR3 protein: CASSEVRSGGWPDTQYF
V gene: TRBV25-1
J gene: TRBJ2-3
clone size: .
D gene: TRBD2

CDR3 DNA: TGCGCCAGCAGCTTGGGGGTTGGAGCCTACGAGCAGTACTTC
CDR3 protein: CASSLGVGAYEQYF
V gene: TRBV5-1
J gene: TRBJ2-7
clone size: .
D gene: .

CDR3 DNA: TGCGCCAGCAGCCAATACCTCGGGACGGCCGCTAACTATGGCTACACCTTC
CDR3 protein: CASSQYLGTAANYGYTF
V gene: TRBV4-1
J gene: TRBJ1-2
clone size: .
D gene: .

CDR3 DNA: TGTGCCAGCTCCCACGGAGGGAACACTGAAGCTTTCTTT
CDR3 protein: CASSHGGNTEAFF
V gene: TRBV7-9
J gene: TRBJ1-1
clone size: .
D gene: .

CDR3 DNA: TGCGCCAGCACCCTGAACACCGGGGAGCTGTTTTTT
CDR3 protein: CASTLNTGELFF
V gene: TRBV10-2
J gene: TRBJ2-2
clone size: .
D gene: .

CDR3 DNA: TGCGCCAGCAGCTTGGACTACAATGAGCAGTTCTTC
CDR3 protein: CASSLDYNEQFF
V gene: TRBV5-1
J gene: TRBJ2-1
clone size: .
D gene: .

CDR3 DNA: TGCGCCAGCAGCCCCCTGGGGAGATGGACTGAAGCTTTCTTT
CDR3 protein: CASSPLGRWTEAFF
V gene: TRBV4-1
J gene: TRBJ1-1
clone size: .
D gene: .

CDR3 DNA: TGCGCCAGCAGCTTGTCACAGCTAGAGATAAATTCACCCCTCCACTTT
CDR3 protein: CASSLSQLEINSPLHF
V gene: TRBV5-1
J gene: TRBJ1-6
clone size: .
D gene: .

CDR3 DNA: TGTGCCAGCAGCCCTGACAGGCCGTACGAGCAGTACTTC
CDR3 protein: CASSPDRPYEQYF
V gene: TRBV5-4
J gene: TRBJ2-7
clone size: .
D gene: .

CDR3 DNA: TGTGCCAGCAAAACTAGCGGGGGAGGCTCCTACAATGAGCAGTTCTTC
CDR3 protein: CASKTSGGGSYNEQFF
V gene: TRBV6-6
J gene: TRBJ2-1
clone size: .
D gene: TRBD2

CDR3 DNA: TGCGCCAGCAGCCAGACTCCTAATGCAGGCGCGAGCTCCTACGAGCAGTACTTC
CDR3 protein: CASSQTPNAGASSYEQYF
V gene: TRBV4-1
J gene: TRBJ2-7
clone size: .
D gene: .

CDR3 DNA: TGTGCCAGCATACAGGGGTTTGAGCAGTTCTTC
CDR3 protein: CASIQGFEQFF
V gene: TRBV6-6
J gene: TRBJ2-1
clone size: .
D gene: TRBD1

CDR3 DNA: TGTGCCAGCAGTTACGGGGTTGGGGCTACCCAAGAGACCCAGTACTTC
CDR3 protein: CASSYGVGATQETQYF
V gene: TRBV6-5
J gene: TRBJ2-5
clone size: .
D gene: .

CDR3 DNA: TGTGCTAGTGGTTTGACAAACACCCAAGAGACCCAGTACTTC
CDR3 protein: CASGLTNTQETQYF
V gene: TRBV12-5
J gene: TRBJ2-5
clone size: .
D gene: .

CDR3 DNA: TGTGCCAGCAGACCATACCAAGAGACCCAGTACTTC
CDR3 protein: CASRPYQETQYF
V gene: TRBV2
J gene: TRBJ2-5
clone size: .
D gene: .

CDR3 DNA: TGCGCCAGCAGCCAGGACCAGGGCAGCCGTAACTATGGCTACACCTTC
CDR3 protein: CASSQDQGSRNYGYTF
V gene: TRBV4-1
J gene: TRBJ1-2
clone size: .
D gene: .

CDR3 DNA: TGTGCCAGCAGCCATGACAGTTACAATGAGCAGTTCTTC
CDR3 protein: CASSHDSYNEQFF
V gene: TRBV5-5
J gene: TRBJ2-1
clone size: .
D gene: .

CDR3 DNA: TGTGCCAGCAGTTACTCGACTAGCGGGGGGCCGGGGGCCAAAAACATTCAGTACTTC
CDR3 protein: CASSYSTSGGPGAKNIQYF
V gene: TRBV6-7
J gene: TRBJ2-4
clone size: once
D gene: TRBD2

CDR3 DNA: TGTGCCAGCAGCTTAGCGTCCCAGGTGTTGGGTAATCAGCCCCAGCATTTT
CDR3 protein: CASSLASQVLGNQPQHF
V gene: TRBV7-9
J gene: TRBJ1-5
clone size: .
D gene: .

CDR3 DNA: TGTGCCAGCAGCTTGGGCAGGACAGCTGACACTGAAGCTTTCTTT
CDR3 protein: CASSLGRTADTEAFF
V gene: TRBV13
J gene: TRBJ1-1
clone size: .
D gene: .

CDR3 DNA: TGTGCCAGCAGCTTAGAGGGGGCGCGGACTGAAGCTTTCTTT
CDR3 protein: CASSLEGARTEAFF
V gene: TRBV7-9
J gene: TRBJ1-1
clone size: .
D gene: TRBD1

CDR3 DNA: TGTGCCAGCAGTGAGTGGGAGGGTTATAATTCACCCCTCCACTTT
CDR3 protein: CASSEWEGYNSPLHF
V gene: TRBV6-1
J gene: TRBJ1-6
clone size: .
D gene: .

CDR3 DNA: TGTGCCAGCTCTCCATCACAGGGGCCAGATACGCAGTATTTT
CDR3 protein: CASSPSQGPDTQYF
V gene: TRBV18
J gene: TRBJ2-3
clone size: .
D gene: TRBD1

CDR3 DNA: TGTGCCAGCAGCGCAACCACAGGGTATTATGGCTACACCTTC
CDR3 protein: CASSATTGYYGYTF
V gene: TRBV5-4
J gene: TRBJ1-2
clone size: once
D gene: .

CDR3 DNA: TGTGCCAGCAGTGCCGGAACCGGGACAGGAGCAGGAAACACCATATATTTT
CDR3 protein: CASSAGTGTGAGNTIYF
V gene: TRBV25-1
J gene: TRBJ1-3
clone size: .
D gene: TRBD1

CDR3 DNA: TGTGCCAGCAGCTTAGTCCCAGATACGCAGTATTTT
CDR3 protein: CASSLVPDTQYF
V gene: TRBV11-1
J gene: TRBJ2-3
clone size: once
D gene: .

CDR3 DNA: TGCGCCAGCAGCCAAGATTTGGACCAGCCGAACACTGAAGCTTTCTTT
CDR3 protein: CASSQDLDQPNTEAFF
V gene: TRBV4-1
J gene: TRBJ1-1
clone size: .
D gene: .

CDR3 DNA: TGTGCCAGCAGTGACTCGGGGAACACTGAAGCTTTCTTT
CDR3 protein: CASSDSGNTEAFF
V gene: TRBV6-4
J gene: TRBJ1-1
clone size: .
D gene: .

CDR3 DNA: TGTGCCAGCAGTGGACGACAGGGAGGGTGGAATCAGCCCCAGCATTTT
CDR3 protein: CASSGRQGGWNQPQHF
V gene: TRBV6-1
J gene: TRBJ1-5
clone size: once
D gene: TRBD1

CDR3 DNA: TGTGCCAGCAGTTTATGGACAGGGTTGGGACCTTTGGGCAATCAGCCCCAGCATTTT
CDR3 protein: CASSLWTGLGPLGNQPQHF
V gene: TRBV27
J gene: TRBJ1-5
clone size: once
D gene: TRBD1

CDR3 DNA: TGTGCCAGCAGCCCTAGGGGGAGGTCTAGCGGAAACACCATATATTTT
CDR3 protein: CASSPRGRSSGNTIYF
V gene: TRBV11-2
J gene: TRBJ1-3
clone size: .
D gene: .

CDR3 DNA: TGTGCCAGCAGCCCACCCCGGACAGAACCCTACGAGCAGTACTTC
CDR3 protein: CASSPPRTEPYEQYF
V gene: TRBV6-5
J gene: TRBJ2-7
clone size: .
D gene: .

CDR3 DNA: TGCGCCAGCAGCCCCGGACAGGGAAAGGTGGGGCAGTACTTC
CDR3 protein: CASSPGQGKVGQYF
V gene: TRBV4-1
J gene: TRBJ2-7
clone size: .
D gene: TRBD1

CDR3 DNA: TGTGCCAGCACCCAACAGGGGGGCCACAATGAGCAGTTCTTC
CDR3 protein: CASTQQGGHNEQFF
V gene: TRBV5-4
J gene: TRBJ2-1
clone size: .
D gene: TRBD1

CDR3 DNA: TGTGCCATCAGTGAGTGGGGGACTAGCGGGGGCTCCTACAATGAGCAGTTCTTC
CDR3 protein: CAISEWGTSGGSYNEQFF
V gene: TRBV10-3
J gene: TRBJ2-1
clone size: .
D gene: TRBD2

CDR3 DNA: TGTGCCACCAGCAGAGATCCCCACACATACTACGAGCAGTACTTC
CDR3 protein: CATSRDPHTYYEQYF
V gene: TRBV15
J gene: TRBJ2-7
clone size: .
D gene: .

CDR3 DNA: TGTGCCAGCAGTGACGTGGGGACAGGGGGCGTCGAGCAGTACTTC
CDR3 protein: CASSDVGTGGVEQYF
V gene: TRBV6-1
J gene: TRBJ2-7
clone size: .
D gene: TRBD1

CDR3 DNA: TGTGCCAGCAGACTATATCAGGGAGAAGGCACCAAAGCTTTCTTT
CDR3 protein: CASRLYQGEGTKAFF
V gene: TRBV27
J gene: TRBJ1-1
clone size: .
D gene: .

CDR3 DNA: TGTGCCAGCAGCCAAGATCTGTTCACACGGCAGTTCTTC
CDR3 protein: CASSQDLFTRQFF
V gene: TRBV4-2
J gene: TRBJ2-1
clone size: .
D gene: .

CDR3 DNA: TGTGCCAGCAGTGAAAAAGACAACACTGAAGCTTTCTTT
CDR3 protein: CASSEKDNTEAFF
V gene: TRBV6-5
J gene: TRBJ1-1
clone size: few
D gene: .

CDR3 DNA: TGTGCCAGCAGCCCCGTAGGGGCAGGCGGCAGTCCCCTCCACTTT
CDR3 protein: CASSPVGAGGSPLHF
V gene: TRBV6-5
J gene: TRBJ1-6
clone size: .
D gene: .

CDR3 DNA: TGTGCCAGCAGTTACGGTTATCGGACAGGCCCCAATGAAGCTTTCTTT
CDR3 protein: CASSYGYRTGPNEAFF
V gene: TRBV6-5
J gene: TRBJ1-1
clone size: few
D gene: TRBD1

CDR3 DNA: TGTGCCAGTACCTTATCGGGTATCAATCAGCCCCAGCATTTT
CDR3 protein: CASTLSGINQPQHF
V gene: TRBV19
J gene: TRBJ1-5
clone size: .
D gene: .

CDR3 DNA: TGTGCCACCACCGGACAGGGAACCTACAATGAGCAGTTCTTC
CDR3 protein: CATTGQGTYNEQFF
V gene: TRBV15
J gene: TRBJ2-1
clone size: .
D gene: TRBD1

CDR3 DNA: TGTGCCAGCAGCCCGGACAGTTTTCCCTACGAGCAGTACTTC
CDR3 protein: CASSPDSFPYEQYF
V gene: TRBV7-9
J gene: TRBJ2-7
clone size: once
D gene: .

CDR3 DNA: TGTGCCAGCAGCCCGCCAAATTTGGCTGAGACCCAGTACTTC
CDR3 protein: CASSPPNLAETQYF
V gene: TRBV7-9
J gene: TRBJ2-5
clone size: .
D gene: .

CDR3 DNA: TGCGCCAGCAGCCTCCGGGACAGGGGGAGGGGCACTGAAGCTTTCTTT
CDR3 protein: CASSLRDRGRGTEAFF
V gene: TRBV5-1
J gene: TRBJ1-1
clone size: .
D gene: TRBD1

CDR3 DNA: TGTGCCAGCAGTCAAACCCCGGGACAGTATAATTCACCCCTCCACTTT
CDR3 protein: CASSQTPGQYNSPLHF
V gene: TRBV2
J gene: TRBJ1-6
clone size: .
D gene: TRBD1

CDR3 DNA: TGTGCCAGCAGCCCCCAAACCAAAAACACTGAAGCTTTCTTT
CDR3 protein: CASSPQTKNTEAFF
V gene: TRBV5-4
J gene: TRBJ1-1
clone size: .
D gene: .

CDR3 DNA: TGCGCCAGCAGTGAGGGAGGAGAGTACGAGCAGTACTTC
CDR3 protein: CASSEGGEYEQYF
V gene: TRBV10-1
J gene: TRBJ2-7
clone size: once
D gene: .